The source of this TCR beta chain is a study of T cells in Graves' hyperthyroidism and ophthalmopathy. Study-wide points: Ophthalmopathy was model-predicted a median about 6.9 months pre-onset. Most thyroid clonotypes that were expanded above 0.001 also turned up in blood. Stable hyperthyroidism was separated from ophthalmopathy by a model based on 13 V-J features.

Lactation, pregnancy, other autoimmune disease or uncontrolled infection led to exclusion of patients. The CDR3 consists of 16 residues. V lost 5 bases and J 5 bases, leaving 19 bases between the germline ends. CDR1 and CDR2 from the germline V gene are SEHNR and FQNEAQ (reference sequence). Researchers took RNA transcripts and amplified the TCR beta CDR3 regions from them. TCR CDR3 underwent first-round RT-PCR with the HTBI primer set. TCRdb ran MiXCR on the multiplex PCR reads and lists one entry per CDR3 protein. The table has about 510,000 distinct CDR3 sequences, 35% to 50% seen once; the top ten hold around 47%. As for this clonotype: As yet, its antigen is unknown.

This TCR was sampled from an adult woman with Graves' disease, either hyperthyroidism or ophthalmopathy (not recorded which). The V gene is TRBV7-9, the J gene TRBJ1-5, with D perhaps matching TRBD1 (5 bases). Material: peripheral blood or thyroid tissue (not recorded which). In nucleotides, the CDR3 is TGTGCCAGCAGCCACCGGGACGGTTCTATTGATCAGCCCCAGCATTTT. As protein: CASSHRDGSIDQPQHF.